Each of the 2 T cell receptor beta chains below was sequenced from the same sample in a study of cytomegalovirus exposure and HLA in healthy donors. 60 Vbeta and 13 Jbeta primers were used in PCR. The method was immunoSEQ multiplex PCR; TCRdb's version includes in-frame clones alone and lacks a portion of them. The sample lists 160,000 or so clones, 70% to 85% occurring once. Material: PBMCs. The receptors here all came from a woman aged 45-59 years in good health and CMV-seropositive.

This chain joins TRBV15 and TRBJ1-4; D call uncertain. From germline, CDR1 is LNHNV and CDR2 YYDKDF (reference sequence). The CDR3 length is 15 residues. Trimming pared 1 base from V and 4 bases from J, leaving 10 bases between. The CDR3 DNA is TGTGCCACCAGCAGAGTTCGTCACTTTAATGAAAAACTGTTTTTT. Amino acids: CATSRVRHFNEKLFF.

This CDR3 is CASSEWQGAGNYGYTF. In nucleotides, the CDR3 is TGTGCCAGCAGTGAATGGCAGGGGGCAGGTAACTATGGCTACACCTTC. The rearrangement uses TRBV6-1 and TRBJ1-2; 8 bases align to TRBD1. CDR3 size: 16 residues. With V trimmed by 2 bases and J by 1 base, 6 bases remained unmatched. Germline CDR1 MNHNS, CDR2 SASEGT.